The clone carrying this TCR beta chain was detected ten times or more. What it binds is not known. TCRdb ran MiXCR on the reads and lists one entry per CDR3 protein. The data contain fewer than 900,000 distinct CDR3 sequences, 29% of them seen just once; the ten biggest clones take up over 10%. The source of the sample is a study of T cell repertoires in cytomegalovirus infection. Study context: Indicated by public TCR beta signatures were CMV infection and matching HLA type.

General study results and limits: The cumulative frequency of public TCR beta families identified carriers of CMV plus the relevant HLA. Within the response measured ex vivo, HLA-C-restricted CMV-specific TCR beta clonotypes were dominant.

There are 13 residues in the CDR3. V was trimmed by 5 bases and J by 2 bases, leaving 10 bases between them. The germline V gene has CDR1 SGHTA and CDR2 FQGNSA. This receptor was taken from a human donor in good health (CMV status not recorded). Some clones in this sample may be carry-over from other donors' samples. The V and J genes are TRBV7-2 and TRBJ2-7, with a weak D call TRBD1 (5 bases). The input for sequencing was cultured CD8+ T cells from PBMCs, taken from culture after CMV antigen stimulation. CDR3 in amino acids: CASSRGPTYEQYF. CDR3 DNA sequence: TGTGCCAGCAGCAGGGGTCCGACCTACGAGCAGTACTTC.